The rows below give T cell receptor beta chains drawn from one sample of a study of T cells in Graves' hyperthyroidism and ophthalmopathy. TCRdb re-called the multiplex PCR reads through MiXCR, storing one row per CDR3 protein. The sample shows under 300,000 distinct CDR3 sequences, 20% to 30% of them seen only once. What was sequenced was blood. The receptors stem from a man in his forties with Graves' hyperthyroidism that later progressed to Graves' ophthalmopathy. CDR3s include the opening cysteine and the closing phenylalanine or tryptophan. The D gene is left open where the match is weak. Clone size is shown for a subset of rows, as once, few, many or a class of expanded clone.

CDR3 DNA | CDR3 protein | J gene | V gene | D gene | clone size
TGTGCCAGCAGTGTCACAGGAGGGACGGTCTACGAGCAGTACTTC | CASSVTGGTVYEQYF | TRBJ2-7 | TRBV2 | NA | NA
TGTGCCAGCACCCCTGCCCCGGGGAGAAACACTGAAGCTTTCTTT | CASTPAPGRNTEAFF | TRBJ1-1 | TRBV6-4 | NA | many
TGTGCCAGCGGGGAAGCAGCCAAAAACATTCAGTACTTC | CASGEAAKNIQYF | TRBJ2-4 | TRBV28 | NA | NA
TGCAGTGCTAGAAGGATAGAGGACGTCAGGGCCGGGGAGCTGTTTTTT | CSARRIEDVRAGELFF | TRBJ2-2 | TRBV20-1 | NA | many
TGCGCCAGCAGCTTGGCCGGGACAGGCGCGGCAACAGATACGCAGTATTTT | CASSLAGTGAATDTQYF | TRBJ2-3 | TRBV5-1 | TRBD1 | many
TGTGCCAGCAAACCCGGGCCCAGGGGGAGAACTGAAGCTTTCTTT | CASKPGPRGRTEAFF | TRBJ1-1 | TRBV12-3/TRBV12-4 | TRBD1 | NA
TGTGCCAGCAGGCCGGGACAGAACACTGAAGCTTTCTTT | CASRPGQNTEAFF | TRBJ1-1 | TRBV28 | NA | many
TGTGCCAGCTGGTCGAAGAACTCAGGGAAGGGACAGCCCCAGCATTTT | CASWSKNSGKGQPQHF | TRBJ1-5 | TRBV6-1 | NA | many
TGTGCCAGCAGCTCCCGTAGGGACACCGGGGAGCTGTTTTTT | CASSSRRDTGELFF | TRBJ2-2 | TRBV7-3 | NA | NA
TGTGCCAGTAGAACACAGAACACTGAAGCTTTCTTT | CASRTQNTEAFF | TRBJ1-1 | TRBV19 | NA | many
TGTGCCAGCAGCGGGGACTTCTACGAGCAGTACTTC | CASSGDFYEQYF | TRBJ2-7 | TRBV6-1 | NA | NA
TGCGCCAGCAGCCAAGGAGTGGGCAGGGCGGACTATGGCTACACCTTC | CASSQGVGRADYGYTF | TRBJ1-2 | TRBV4-1 | NA | once
TGTGCCAGCAGGCAGGACAGGATAGGCAATCAGCCCCAGCATTTT | CASRQDRIGNQPQHF | TRBJ1-5 | TRBV6-2/TRBV6-3 | TRBD1 | many
TGTGCCAGCAGCAGCACTATCCTGAACACCGGGGAGCTGTTTTTT | CASSSTILNTGELFF | TRBJ2-2 | TRBV6-4 | NA | NA